These T cell receptor beta chains were read from a single sample in a study of shared clonotypes between healthy human individuals. Method: immunoSEQ multiplex PCR; TCRdb's copy keeps in-frame clones and lacks some. This table has under 1 million clones, about 97% appearing once. The specimen was naive CD8+ T cells sorted from blood. These receptors were collected from a man aged 30-40 years in good health. CDR3s include the opening cysteine and the closing phenylalanine or tryptophan. Fields, in order: V gene, CDR3 protein.

TRBV10-3,CATSGVSTDTQYF
TRBV27,CATRMTTGSTRLGYGYTF
TRBV11-2,CASSLGNSGVSYNEQFF
TRBV19,CASSISWDSSYEQYF
TRBV6-9,CASTETSGRVPDANTGELFF
TRBV27,CASSLSSGYEQFF
TRBV10-3,CAIREGLAGVETQYF
TRBV2,CASSVTSGYNEQFF
TRBV7-9,CASSFRGLRITEAFF
TRBV6-5,CASSYSMAATYEQYF
TRBV9,CASSFSGQGHNEQFF
TRBV14,CARDGTRGGNYNEQFF
TRBV7-9,CASSLVPLYEQYF
TRBV7-2,CASSSDTSYEQYF